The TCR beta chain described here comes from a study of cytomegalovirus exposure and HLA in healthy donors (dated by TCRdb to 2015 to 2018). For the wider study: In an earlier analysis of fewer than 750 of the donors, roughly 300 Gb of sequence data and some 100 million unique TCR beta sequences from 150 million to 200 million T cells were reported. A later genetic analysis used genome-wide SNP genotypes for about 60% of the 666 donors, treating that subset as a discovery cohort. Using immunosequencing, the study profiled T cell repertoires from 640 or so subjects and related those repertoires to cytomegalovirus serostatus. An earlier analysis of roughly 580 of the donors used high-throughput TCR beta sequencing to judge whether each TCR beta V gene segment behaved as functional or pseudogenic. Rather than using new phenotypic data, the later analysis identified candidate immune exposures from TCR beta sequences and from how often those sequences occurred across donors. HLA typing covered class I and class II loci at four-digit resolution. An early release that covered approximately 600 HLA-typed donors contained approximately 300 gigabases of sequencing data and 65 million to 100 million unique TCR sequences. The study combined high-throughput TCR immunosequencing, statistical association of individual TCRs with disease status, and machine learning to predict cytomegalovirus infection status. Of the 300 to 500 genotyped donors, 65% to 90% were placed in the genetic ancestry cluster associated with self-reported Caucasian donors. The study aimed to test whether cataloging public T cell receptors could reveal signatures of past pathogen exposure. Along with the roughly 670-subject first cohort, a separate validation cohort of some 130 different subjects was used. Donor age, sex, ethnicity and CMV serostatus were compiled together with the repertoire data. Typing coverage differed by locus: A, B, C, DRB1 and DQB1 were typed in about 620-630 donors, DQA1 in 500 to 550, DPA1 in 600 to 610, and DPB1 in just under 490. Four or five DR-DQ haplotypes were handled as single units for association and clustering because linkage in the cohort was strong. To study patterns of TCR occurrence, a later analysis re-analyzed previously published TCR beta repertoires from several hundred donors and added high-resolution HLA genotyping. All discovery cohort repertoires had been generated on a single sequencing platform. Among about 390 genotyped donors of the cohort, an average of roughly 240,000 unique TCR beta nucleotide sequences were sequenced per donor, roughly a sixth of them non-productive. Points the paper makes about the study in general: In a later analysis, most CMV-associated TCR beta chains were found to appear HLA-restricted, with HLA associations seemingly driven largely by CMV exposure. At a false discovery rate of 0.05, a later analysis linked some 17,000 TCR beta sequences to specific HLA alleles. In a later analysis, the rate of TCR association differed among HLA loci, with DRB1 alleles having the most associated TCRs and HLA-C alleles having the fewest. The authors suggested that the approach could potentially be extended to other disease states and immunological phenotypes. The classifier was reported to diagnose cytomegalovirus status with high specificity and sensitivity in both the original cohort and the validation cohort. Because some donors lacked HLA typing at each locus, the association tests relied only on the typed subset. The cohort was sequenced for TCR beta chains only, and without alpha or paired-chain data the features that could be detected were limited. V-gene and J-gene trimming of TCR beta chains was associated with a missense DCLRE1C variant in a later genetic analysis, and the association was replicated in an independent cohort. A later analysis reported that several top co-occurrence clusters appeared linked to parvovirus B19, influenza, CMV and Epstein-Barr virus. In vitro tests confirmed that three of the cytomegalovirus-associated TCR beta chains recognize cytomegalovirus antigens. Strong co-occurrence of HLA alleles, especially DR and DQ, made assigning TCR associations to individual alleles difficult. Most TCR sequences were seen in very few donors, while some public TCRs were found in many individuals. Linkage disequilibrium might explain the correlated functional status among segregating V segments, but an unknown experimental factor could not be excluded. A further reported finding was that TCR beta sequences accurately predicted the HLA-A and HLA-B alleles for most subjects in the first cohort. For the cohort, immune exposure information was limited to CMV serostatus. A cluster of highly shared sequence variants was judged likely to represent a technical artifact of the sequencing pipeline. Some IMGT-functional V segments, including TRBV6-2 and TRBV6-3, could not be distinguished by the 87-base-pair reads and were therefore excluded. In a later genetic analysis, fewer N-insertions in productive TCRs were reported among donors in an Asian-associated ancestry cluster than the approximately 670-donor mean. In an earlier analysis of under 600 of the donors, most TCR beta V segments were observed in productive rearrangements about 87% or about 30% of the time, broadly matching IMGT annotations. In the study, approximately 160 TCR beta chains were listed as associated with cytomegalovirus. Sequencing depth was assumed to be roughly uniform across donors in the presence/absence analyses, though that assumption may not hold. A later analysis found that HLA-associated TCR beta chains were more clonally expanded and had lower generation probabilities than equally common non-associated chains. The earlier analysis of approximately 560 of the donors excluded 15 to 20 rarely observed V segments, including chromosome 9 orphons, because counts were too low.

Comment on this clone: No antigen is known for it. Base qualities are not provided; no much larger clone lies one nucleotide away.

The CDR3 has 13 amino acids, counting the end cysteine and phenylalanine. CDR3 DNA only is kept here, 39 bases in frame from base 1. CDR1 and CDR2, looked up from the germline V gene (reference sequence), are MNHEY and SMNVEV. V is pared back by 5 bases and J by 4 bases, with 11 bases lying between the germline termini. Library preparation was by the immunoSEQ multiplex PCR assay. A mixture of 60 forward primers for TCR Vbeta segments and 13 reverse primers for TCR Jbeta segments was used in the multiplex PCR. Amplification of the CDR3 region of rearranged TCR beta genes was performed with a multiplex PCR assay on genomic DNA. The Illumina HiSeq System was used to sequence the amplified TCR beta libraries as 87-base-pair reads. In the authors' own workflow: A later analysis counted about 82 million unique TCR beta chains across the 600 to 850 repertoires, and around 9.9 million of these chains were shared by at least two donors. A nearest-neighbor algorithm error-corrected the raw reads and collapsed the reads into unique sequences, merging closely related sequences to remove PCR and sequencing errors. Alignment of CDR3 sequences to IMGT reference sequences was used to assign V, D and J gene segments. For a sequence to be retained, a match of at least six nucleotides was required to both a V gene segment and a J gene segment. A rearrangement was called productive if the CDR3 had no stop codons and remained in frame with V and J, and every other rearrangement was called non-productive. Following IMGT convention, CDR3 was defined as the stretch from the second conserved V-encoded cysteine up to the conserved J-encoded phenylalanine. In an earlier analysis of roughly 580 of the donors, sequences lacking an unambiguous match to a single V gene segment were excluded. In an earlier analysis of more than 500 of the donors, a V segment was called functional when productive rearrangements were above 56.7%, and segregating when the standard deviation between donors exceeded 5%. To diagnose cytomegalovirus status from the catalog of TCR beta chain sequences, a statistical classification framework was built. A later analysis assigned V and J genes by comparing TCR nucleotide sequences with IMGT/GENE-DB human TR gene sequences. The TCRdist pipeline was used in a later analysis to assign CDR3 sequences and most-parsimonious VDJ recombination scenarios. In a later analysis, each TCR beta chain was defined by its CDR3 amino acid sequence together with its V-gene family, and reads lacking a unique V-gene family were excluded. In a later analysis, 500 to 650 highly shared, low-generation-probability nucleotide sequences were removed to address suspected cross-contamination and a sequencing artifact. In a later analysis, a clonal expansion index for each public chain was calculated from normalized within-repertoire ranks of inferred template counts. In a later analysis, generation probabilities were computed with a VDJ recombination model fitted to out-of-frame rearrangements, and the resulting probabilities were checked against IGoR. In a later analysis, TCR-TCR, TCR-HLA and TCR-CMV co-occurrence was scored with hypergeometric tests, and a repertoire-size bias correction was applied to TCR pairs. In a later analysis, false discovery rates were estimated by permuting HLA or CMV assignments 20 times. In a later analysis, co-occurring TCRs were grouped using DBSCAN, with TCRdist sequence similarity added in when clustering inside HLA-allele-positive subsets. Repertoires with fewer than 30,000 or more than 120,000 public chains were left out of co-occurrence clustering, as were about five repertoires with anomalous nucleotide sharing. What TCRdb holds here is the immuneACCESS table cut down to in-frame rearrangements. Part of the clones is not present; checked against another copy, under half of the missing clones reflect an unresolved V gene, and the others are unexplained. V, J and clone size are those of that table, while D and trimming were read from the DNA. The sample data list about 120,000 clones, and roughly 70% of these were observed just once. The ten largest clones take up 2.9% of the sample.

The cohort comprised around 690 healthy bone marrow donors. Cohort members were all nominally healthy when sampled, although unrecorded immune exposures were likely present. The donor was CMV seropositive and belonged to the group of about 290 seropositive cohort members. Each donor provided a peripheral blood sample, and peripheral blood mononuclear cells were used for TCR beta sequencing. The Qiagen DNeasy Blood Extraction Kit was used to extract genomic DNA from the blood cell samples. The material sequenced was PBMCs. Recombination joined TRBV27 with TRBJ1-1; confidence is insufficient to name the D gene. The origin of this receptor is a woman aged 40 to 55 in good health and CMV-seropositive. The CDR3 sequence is CASSRRKGTEAFF. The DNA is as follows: TGTGCCAGCAGTCGGAGAAAAGGCACTGAAGCTTTCTTT.